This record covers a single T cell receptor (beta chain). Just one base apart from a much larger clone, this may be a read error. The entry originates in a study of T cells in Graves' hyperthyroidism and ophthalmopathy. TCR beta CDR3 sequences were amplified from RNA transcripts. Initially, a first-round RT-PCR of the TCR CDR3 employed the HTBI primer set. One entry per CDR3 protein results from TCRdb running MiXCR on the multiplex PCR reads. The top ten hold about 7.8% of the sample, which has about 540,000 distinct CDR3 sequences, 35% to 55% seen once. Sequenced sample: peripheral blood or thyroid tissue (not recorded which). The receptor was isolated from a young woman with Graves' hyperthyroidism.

The CDR3 region is CASTWESEYEQYF. The CDR3 region has the DNA TGTGCCAGTACTTGGGAGAGCGAGTACGAGCAGTACTTC. J is TRBJ2-7 and V is TRBV19; TRBD2 might be the D (5 bases). Germline CDR1 and CDR2: LNHDA and SQIVND (reference sequence). This CDR3 is 13 amino acids long. The ends were cut back, 7 bases at V and 4 bases at J, with 14 bases in the middle.